The next 19 T cell receptor beta chains were all read from a single sample in a study of blood T cell repertoires in COVID-19. The assay was immunoSEQ multiplex PCR, and TCRdb's table has in-frame clones only and misses some. The table lists fewer than 250,000 clones, nearly 90% of them singletons. The sample taken for sequencing was peripheral blood. These receptor sequences come from a woman aged 40 to 50 who had recovered from COVID-19.

The rearrangement uses TRBV6-5 and TRBJ2-2, with 13 bases matching TRBD2. With V trimmed by 5 bases and J by 7 bases, 4 bases remained unmatched. The CDR3 loop spans 15 amino acids. Germline CDR1 MNHEY, CDR2 SVGAGI. The CDR3 region is CASSRTSGSLGELFF. In DNA, the CDR3 is TGTGCCAGCAGTAGGACTAGCGGGAGTCTCGGGGAGCTGTTTTTT.

J is TRBJ2-7 and V is TRBV19, with TRBD1 matching 7 bases. Losses at the gene ends were 10 bases for V and 3 bases for J; bases not matched to a gene: 6. The CDR3 consists of 12 residues. From germline, CDR1 is LNHDA and CDR2 SQIVND (reference sequence). CDR3 sequence (DNA): TGTGCCACGTCCGGGACAGTCTACGAGCAGTACTTC. Protein: CATSGTVYEQYF. The full variable domain, in which reference TRBV19 and TRBJ2-7 provide the parts outside the CDR3, is DGGITQSPKYLFRKEGQNVTLSCEQNLNHDAMYWYRQDPGQGLRLIYYSQIVNDFQKGDIAEGYSVSREKKESFPLTVTSAQKNPTAFYLCATSGTVYEQYFGPGTRLTVT.

The CDR3: CASSQEASVETQYF. CDR3 coding DNA: TGTGCCAGCAGCCAAGAGGCCAGCGTGGAGACCCAGTACTTC. The rearrangement uses TRBV4-2 and TRBJ2-5; D is unresolved. The CDR3 totals 14 residues. Per germline, CDR1 LGHNA and CDR2 YNFKEQ. The V end was cut by 0 bases, the J end by 5 bases, with 10 bases between.

The V call is TRBV29-1, the J call TRBJ1-1; 7 nucleotides align to TRBD1. CDR1 and CDR2 (germline): SQVTM, ANQGSEA. V trimming: 7 bases; J trimming: 2 bases; junction bases outside the gene matches: 10. The CDR3 sequence is 14 residues long. This chain's CDR3 is CSGQSGTENTEAFF. The CDR3 nucleotides are TGCAGCGGCCAATCCGGGACAGAAAACACTGAAGCTTTCTTT.

The chain is built from TRBV7-7 and TRBJ1-1; maybe TRBD1 (5 bases). CDR3 size: 13 residues. CDR1 is SSHAT, CDR2 FNYEAQ, per germline (reference sequence). Trimming stripped 6 bases from V and 1 base from J, with 9 bases between. This chain's CDR3 is CASRETANTEAFF. CDR3 coding DNA: TGTGCCAGCAGGGAGACAGCGAACACTGAAGCTTTCTTT.

The chain joins TRBV2 to TRBJ2-2; D is ambiguous. The V end lost 2 bases, the J end lost 0 bases, and 7 bases lay between the germline ends. The germline V gene has CDR1 SNHLY and CDR2 FYNNEI. This CDR3 is 15 amino acids long. Here the CDR3 reads CASSEWAANTGELFF. Written as DNA, the CDR3 is TGTGCCAGCAGTGAATGGGCCGCGAACACCGGGGAGCTGTTTTTT. Combining the CDR3 with reference TRBV2 and TRBJ2-2 gives the whole variable domain EPEVTQTPSHQVTQMGQEVILRCVPISNHLYFYWYRQILGQKVEFLVSFYNNEISEKSEIFDDQFSVERPDGSNFTLKIRSTKLEDSAMYFCASSEWAANTGELFFGEGSRLTVL.

The J gene is TRBJ1-1, the V gene TRBV19; the D is unclear. Germline V CDR1 and CDR2: LNHDA, SQIVND (reference sequence). CDR3 length: 15 residues. Trimming shortened V by 5 bases and J by 1 base, and 14 bases separated the two germline ends. The CDR3 spells CASSPLGHRNTEAFF. The CDR3 DNA is TGTGCCAGTAGTCCCCTTGGGCACAGGAACACTGAAGCTTTCTTT.

The rearrangement links TRBV27 to TRBJ1-1; 8 bases are a match to TRBD1. The germline V gene encodes CDR1 MNHEY and CDR2 SMNVEV (reference sequence). With V trimmed by 6 bases and J by 0 bases, 6 bases remained unmatched. The CDR3 consists of 15 residues. CDR3 in DNA: TGTGCCAGCAGAGACACAGGGGGGGTGAACACTGAAGCTTTCTTT. As protein: CASRDTGGVNTEAFF.

This clone was seen only once. The chain recombines TRBV28 with TRBJ1-1; D may be TRBD1 (6 bases). V was trimmed by 6 bases and J by 5 bases, leaving 13 bases between them. The CDR3 has 13 residues. Germline V CDR1 and CDR2: MDHEN, SYDVKM. This chain's CDR3 is CASRGGRGTEAFF. CDR3 DNA sequence: TGTGCCAGCAGGGGGGGGCGCGGAACTGAAGCTTTCTTT.

This clone was counted once. The J gene is TRBJ1-5, the V gene TRBV7-2; tentative D call: TRBD1 (5 bases). This CDR3 has 15 residues. Trimming removed 0 bases from V and 5 bases from J, with 11 bases in between. CDR1 SGHTA and CDR2 FQGNSA come from the germline V gene. In DNA, the CDR3 is TGTGCCAGCAGCTTAGCGGTGAAAGGGGATCAGCCCCAGCATTTT. This codes for CASSLAVKGDQPQHF.

The chain carries TRBV30 and TRBJ2-7; 7 positions match TRBD1. V was pared by 6 bases and J by 4 bases, with 12 bases of the junction left unmatched. The germline gives CDR1 GTSNPN, CDR2 SVGIG (reference sequence). This CDR3 region has 14 residues. The CDR3 region has the DNA TGTGCCTGTCTCCTTATGACAGGGATATACGAGCAGTACTTC. Encoded protein: CACLLMTGIYEQYF. The full variable domain, rest sourced from reference TRBV30 and TRBJ2-7, is SQTIHQWPATLVQPVGSPLSLECTVEGTSNPNLYWYRQAAGRGLQLLFYSVGIGQISSEVPQNLSASRPQDRQFILSSKKLLLSDSGFYLCACLLMTGIYEQYFGPGTRLTVT.

The rearrangement uses TRBV28 and TRBJ1-2; D unresolved. The germline V gene has CDR1 MDHEN and CDR2 SYDVKM. V was shortened by 6 bases and J by 1 base, with 9 bases between the two germline ends. The CDR3 spans 13 residues. Here the CDR3 DNA reads TGTGCCAGCAGGCAGAGGAATAACTATGGCTACACCTTC. It translates to CASRQRNNYGYTF.

V gene TRBV24-1 combines with J gene TRBJ1-2, with 8 bases fitting TRBD1. Germline V gene lookup returns CDR1 KGHDR and CDR2 SFDVKD. Trimming at V came to 6 bases and at J to 2 bases, leaving 1 base not matched to a gene. CDR3 length: 13 residues. This CDR3 reads CATSRQGNYGYTF. CDR3 in DNA: TGTGCCACCAGTCGACAGGGGAACTATGGCTACACCTTC.

This clone was counted a single time. The genes are TRBV3-1 (or the pseudogene TRBV3-2) and TRBJ1-2; TRBD1 aligns across 9 bases. V was pared by 2 bases and J by 8 bases, with 9 bases of the junction left unmatched. This CDR3 comprises 15 residues. The V gene's germline CDR1 is LGHDT and CDR2 YNNKEL (reference sequence). CDR3 coding DNA: TGTGCCAGCAGCCAAAGGGGACAGGGCGTCGGAGGCTACACCTTC. Translating gives CASSQRGQGVGGYTF.

Regarding this clone: Other DNA sequences from this sample encode an identical CDR3 as well. CDR3 in amino acids: CASSPRQGYGYTF. CDR3 DNA: TGTGCCAGCAGTCCGAGACAGGGCTATGGCTACACCTTC. The V and J genes are TRBV27 and TRBJ1-2; 7 bases match TRBD1. The CDR3 has 13 amino acids. Germline V gene sequence: CDR1 MNHEY, CDR2 SMNVEV (reference sequence). The trim removed 5 bases at V and 4 bases at J, leaving 4 bases unmatched.

Notes on this clone: This sample also contains other DNA sequences that code for the same CDR3. The gene calls are TRBV11-1 and TRBJ1-5; perhaps TRBD1 as D (6 bases). The CDR3 runs to 14 residues. Per germline, CDR1 SGHAT and CDR2 FQDESV (reference sequence). V shed 3 bases and J shed 3 bases, with 9 bases lying between them. The CDR3 region is CASSLAGDNQPQHF. The CDR3 DNA follows: TGTGCCAGCAGCTTGGCAGGGGACAATCAGCCCCAGCATTTT.

This chain joins TRBV7-9 and TRBJ1-3; no definite D call. CDR1 is SEHNR, CDR2 FQNEAQ, per germline (reference sequence). V lost 5 bases, J lost 0 bases, and 8 bases lay in between. This CDR3 has 14 residues. This CDR3 reads CASSPAGSGNTIYF. CDR3 DNA: TGTGCCAGCAGCCCCGCAGGCTCTGGAAACACCATATATTTT.

CDR3 bases: TGCAGTGCTTCGACAGATTACGAGCAGTACTTC. This codes for CSASTDYEQYF. V usage is TRBV20-1 and J usage is TRBJ2-7; D possibly corresponds to TRBD1 (5 bases). From germline, CDR1 is DFQATT and CDR2 SNEGSKA (reference sequence). V was shortened by 5 bases and J by 4 bases, with 9 bases between the two germline ends. There are 11 residues in the CDR3.

The chain couples TRBV4-2 to TRBJ2-5, with 11 bases lining up with TRBD2. V trimming: 3 bases; J trimming: 2 bases; junction bases outside the gene matches: 11. The CDR3 length is 18 residues. Germline V gene lookup returns CDR1 LGHNA and CDR2 YNFKEQ. CDR3 sequence reads: CASSHHPGLAGPQETQYF. The DNA of the CDR3 is TGTGCCAGCAGCCATCATCCCGGACTAGCGGGCCCTCAAGAGACCCAGTACTTC.